These T cell receptor beta chains were read from a single sample in a study of cytotoxic CD8 clonotypes in ibrutinib-treated CLL. Method: immunoSEQ multiplex PCR; TCRdb's copy keeps in-frame clones and lacks some. Among tens of thousands of clones listed, about 72% were seen once. Sequencing used PBMCs, obtained after 12 months of ibrutinib treatment. The source is a human donor with chronic lymphocytic leukemia. Each CDR3 is given with its conserved first and last residue. Each record gives: D gene, V gene, clone size, J gene, CDR3 protein, CDR3 DNA. The D gene is left open where the match is weak. Only some rows state a clone size, as once, few, many or a class for expanded clones.

TRBD2	TRBV13	.	TRBJ2-3	CASSLQGTRTDTQYF	TGTGCCAGCAGCTTGCAGGGGACTAGGACAGATACGCAGTATTTT
TRBD2	TRBV6-4	.	TRBJ2-2	CASSEKAGPGELFF	TGTGCCAGCAGTGAAAAAGCGGGGCCCGGGGAGCTGTTTTTT
.	TRBV6-6	.	TRBJ1-2	CASSLAERTHGYTF	TGTGCCAGCAGCCTCGCGGAGAGGACTCATGGCTACACCTTC
.	TRBV5-4	.	TRBJ2-5	CASSLVSGSGETQYF	TGTGCCAGCAGCTTGGTATCCGGGAGTGGGGAGACCCAGTACTTC
.	TRBV5-6	.	TRBJ2-2	CASSLPDTGELFF	TGTGCCAGCAGCCTGCCCGACACCGGGGAGCTGTTTTTT
TRBD1	TRBV7-2	.	TRBJ1-2	CASSFRSAGQGIGGYTF	TGTGCCAGCAGCTTTAGATCGGCGGGACAGGGGATAGGAGGCTACACCTTC
.	TRBV6-1	.	TRBJ1-2	CASSAEYNYGYTF	TGTGCCAGCAGCGCCGAATACAACTATGGCTACACCTTC
.	TRBV30	.	TRBJ1-5	CAWSVVGQGIQPQHF	TGTGCCTGGAGTGTAGTCGGGCAGGGGATTCAGCCCCAGCATTTT
.	TRBV7-9	.	TRBJ1-2	CASSLEVDRYGYTF	TGTGCCAGCAGCTTAGAGGTTGACAGATATGGCTACACCTTC
.	TRBV27	.	TRBJ1-2	CASRGGHYGYTF	TGTGCCAGCAGGGGGGGGCACTATGGCTACACCTTC
.	TRBV7-2	.	TRBJ2-2	CASSSGGSGELFF	TGTGCCAGCAGCTCCGGAGGGAGCGGGGAGCTGTTTTTT
TRBD1	TRBV29-1	few	TRBJ1-1	CSVDPRTTGDHTEAFF	TGCAGCGTTGACCCTCGCACGACAGGGGACCACACTGAAGCTTTCTTT
.	TRBV10-2	.	TRBJ2-6	CASSGQSSGANVLTF	TGCGCCAGCAGTGGGCAAAGCTCTGGGGCCAACGTCCTGACTTTC
.	TRBV9	.	TRBJ2-5	CASSVAGGPGETQYF	TGTGCCAGCAGCGTAGCTGGGGGGCCCGGAGAGACCCAGTACTTC
.	TRBV30	few	TRBJ2-5	CAWRWQGGFQETQYF	TGTGCCTGGAGATGGCAGGGGGGATTCCAAGAGACCCAGTACTTC
.	TRBV7-3	medium-sized	TRBJ2-1	CASSPNGLEWNNEQFF	TGTGCCAGCAGCCCGAACGGGCTAGAATGGAACAATGAGCAGTTCTTC
.	TRBV5-6	.	TRBJ2-7	CASSLAQGWDYEQYF	TGTGCCAGCAGCTTGGCCCAGGGGTGGGACTACGAGCAGTACTTC
.	TRBV28	.	TRBJ1-6	CASSLWQNNSPLHF	TGTGCCAGCAGTTTATGGCAGAATAATTCACCCCTCCACTTT
TRBD2	TRBV15	.	TRBJ2-3	CATSRARLAGGADTQYF	TGTGCCACCAGCAGGGCACGACTAGCGGGAGGGGCAGATACGCAGTATTTT
.	TRBV19	.	TRBJ2-5	CASSPTDLRETQYF	TGTGCCAGTAGTCCGACGGACCTCCGGGAGACCCAGTACTTC
.	TRBV4-1	.	TRBJ2-7	CASSPLLGIGNEQYF	TGCGCCAGCAGCCCCCTTTTGGGAATAGGCAACGAGCAGTACTTC
.	TRBV29-1	.	TRBJ2-5	CSVERPSLQETQYF	TGCAGCGTTGAACGGCCTAGCCTTCAAGAGACCCAGTACTTC
.	TRBV6-4	.	TRBJ2-1	CASSETENKRRQFF	TGTGCCAGCAGTGAGACCGAAAATAAAAGGAGGCAGTTCTTC
.	TRBV7-9	.	TRBJ1-1	CASSLSGVTEAFF	TGTGCCAGCAGCCTCAGCGGGGTAACTGAAGCTTTCTTT
TRBD1	TRBV9	.	TRBJ2-3	CASSTTGGWKDTQYF	TGTGCCAGCAGCACGACAGGGGGCTGGAAAGATACGCAGTATTTT
.	TRBV5-6	.	TRBJ2-3	CASSGAGAGDTQYF	TGTGCCAGCTCAGGGGCGGGAGCGGGAGATACGCAGTATTTT
.	TRBV19	few	TRBJ2-3	CASSISGLFRVADTQYF	TGTGCCAGTAGTATCTCGGGACTTTTTAGGGTAGCAGATACGCAGTATTTT
.	TRBV5-1	.	TRBJ1-2	CASSSPGQERVVGGYTF	TGCGCCAGCAGCTCGCCCGGCCAGGAACGGGTCGTTGGGGGCTACACCTTC